The 14 T cell receptor beta chains below were found in one sample sequenced in a study of cytomegalovirus exposure and HLA in healthy donors. Vbeta (60) and Jbeta (13) primers were used in the PCR. The repertoire was sequenced with immunoSEQ multiplex PCR; TCRdb's copy has only in-frame clones and lacks some. The sample carries roughly 120,000 clones, 65% to 85% recorded once. Sequencing was carried out using PBMCs. Receptors were obtained from a man between 45 and 60 years old in good health and CMV-seronegative.

This sequence joins TRBV19 and TRBJ2-7, with a weak D call TRBD1 (5 bases). The V end was cut by 10 bases, the J end by 0 bases, with 13 bases between. Germline values: CDR1 LNHDA, CDR2 SQIVND (reference sequence). The CDR3 runs to 13 residues. CDR3 nucleotide sequence: TGTGCCACTTCCTTCAGGGCCTCCTACGAGCAGTACTTC. It encodes CATSFRASYEQYF.

This clone showed up just once. V and J are TRBV27 and TRBJ2-3, with 9 bases aligning to TRBD1. Germline CDR1 is MNHEY and CDR2 is SMNVEV (reference sequence). The CDR3 is made up of 15 amino acids. The V gene end was trimmed by 3 bases and the J gene end by 5 bases; junction bases not matched to a gene: 6. The CDR3 reads CASSLRQGVRDTQYF. DNA for the CDR3: TGTGCCAGCAGTTTGCGACAGGGGGTGCGAGATACGCAGTATTTT.

The chain couples TRBV6-5 to TRBJ1-1; a weak D match, TRBD1 (6 bases). Germline V CDR1 and CDR2: MNHEY, SVGAGI. The CDR3 is 14 residues long. The V and J ends lost 6 bases and 6 bases respectively, with 17 bases between them. In DNA, the CDR3 is TGTGCCAGCAGCACGGGACACGGGGTGTCTGAAGCTTTCTTT. Protein: CASSTGHGVSEAFF.

The chain recombines TRBV7-3 with TRBJ2-3, with 8 nucleotides matching TRBD2. Germline CDR1 and CDR2: SGHTA and FQGTGA. The CDR3 length is 16 residues. The V segment lost 1 base and the J segment 2 bases; nucleotides outside the gene matches: 5. The CDR3 region is CASSLNAGLDTDTQYF. The CDR3 nucleotides are TGTGCCAGCAGCTTAAATGCGGGACTAGACACAGATACGCAGTATTTT.

This clone was seen a few times. V is TRBV28 and J is TRBJ2-7, with 7 bases that match TRBD1. CDR1 is MDHEN, CDR2 SYDVKM, per germline. Trimming cost V 7 bases and J 0 bases; bases outside gene matches: 9. CDR3 length: 15 residues. The CDR3 coding sequence is TGTGCCAGCACGGGTGGGGGACAGCCCTCCTACGAGCAGTACTTC. Residues: CASTGGGQPSYEQYF.

The rearrangement joins TRBV15 to TRBJ2-3; weak D call: TRBD2 (6 bases). This CDR3 region has 17 residues. CDR1 is LNHNV and CDR2 is YYDKDF in the germline V gene (reference sequence). Trimming pared 4 bases from V and 2 bases from J, leaving 19 bases between. The CDR3 is CATSTLPRGIPTDTQYF. The DNA for the CDR3 is TGTGCCACCAGCACCCTCCCCCGGGGGATCCCCACAGATACGCAGTATTTT. Based on the CDR3 plus reference TRBV15 and TRBJ2-3, the full variable domain is DAMVIQNPRYQVTQFGKPVTLSCSQTLNHNVMYWYQQKSSQAPKLLFHYYDKDFNNEADTPDNFQSRRPNTSFCFLDIRSPGLGDTAMYLCATSTLPRGIPTDTQYFGPGTRLTVL.

The rearrangement uses TRBV27 and TRBJ1-1; D remains ambiguous. CDR1 is MNHEY and CDR2 is SMNVEV in the germline V gene (reference sequence). The CDR3 consists of 13 residues. Trimming cost V 2 bases and J 1 base, with 5 bases left between them. CDR3 protein: CASSLRENTEAFF. The CDR3, as DNA: TGTGCCAGCAGTTTACGAGAGAACACTGAAGCTTTCTTT.

In the case of this clone: Germline and junction disagree at one end, which may indicate a read error. The chain combines TRBV5-6 with TRBJ1-2; tentatively, D is TRBD1 (5 bases). CDR3 length equals 14 residues. Germline values: CDR1 SGHDT, CDR2 YYEEEE. The CDR3: CASSPGQVGDGYPF. DNA of the CDR3: TGTGCCAGCAGCCCCGGGCAGGTAGGGGATGGCTACCCCTTC. Full variable domain (rest looked up from reference TRBV5-6 and TRBJ1-2): DAGVTQSPTHLIKTRGQQVTLRCSPKSGHDTVSWYQQALGQGPQFIFQYYEEEERQRGNFPDRFSGHQFPNYSSELNVNALLLGDSALYLCASSPGQVGDGYPFGSGTRLTVV.

To note about this clone: One junction end does not reproduce the germline sequence, and a read error may be involved. This rearrangement joins TRBV7-7 to TRBJ2-5; the D is unclear. The CDR3 has 16 residues. Per the germline V gene, CDR1 is SSHAT and CDR2 is FNYEAQ (reference sequence). The CDR3 sequence: CASSLGGDHRGETQYF. CDR3 bases: TGTGCTAGCAGCTTAGGCGGCGACCACCGTGGGGAGACCCAGTACTTC.

The V gene is TRBV9, the J gene TRBJ1-2; 7 bases are shared with TRBD1. With V trimmed by 6 bases and J by 4 bases, 3 bases remained unmatched. This CDR3 is 12 amino acids long. Germline V gene data show CDR1 as SGDLS and CDR2 as YYNGEE. CDR3 sequence (DNA): TGTGCCAGCAAAGACAGGGCCTATGGCTACACCTTC. As protein: CASKDRAYGYTF.

V is TRBV28 and J is TRBJ2-7; 12 bases fit TRBD2. The CDR3 covers 13 residues. V lost 8 bases, J lost 2 bases, and 1 base stayed unmatched. CDR1 MDHEN and CDR2 SYDVKM come from the germline V gene. The CDR3 loop reads CASGLAGTYEQYF. The CDR3 nucleotides are TGTGCCAGCGGACTAGCGGGGACCTACGAGCAGTACTTC. Full variable domain (missing parts from reference TRBV28 and TRBJ2-7): DVKVTQSSRYLVKRTGEKVFLECVQDMDHENMFWYRQDPGLGLRLIYFSYDVKMKEKGDIPEGYSVSREKKERFSLILESASTNQTSMYLCASGLAGTYEQYFGPGTRLTVT.

This clone was recorded a few times. This rearrangement joins TRBV27 to TRBJ2-1; D may be TRBD2 (6 bases). CDR3 length: 13 residues. Between the trimmed V and J ends, which lost 6 bases and 9 bases, there was a span of 15 bases. Per the germline V gene, CDR1 is MNHEY and CDR2 is SMNVEV (reference sequence). In DNA form, the CDR3 reads TGTGCCAGCAGCATACCGGCTAGCGCTGAGCAGTTCTTC. This gives the protein CASSIPASAEQFF.

The chain is built from TRBV5-6 and TRBJ1-5; the match to TRBD1 covers 9 bases. The CDR3 is 15 residues long. After removal of 4 bases from V and 5 bases from J, the junction contained 7 bases not matched to a gene. CDR1 and CDR2 (germline): SGHDT, YYEEEE. CDR3 DNA sequence: TGTGCCAGCAGCCGGGGACAGGGAGGTGATCAGCCCCAGCATTTT. It codes for CASSRGQGGDQPQHF.

This clone was seen a few times. This chain connects TRBV7-6 to TRBJ2-1; D is possibly TRBD2 (5 bases). Per the germline V gene, CDR1 is SGHVS and CDR2 is FNYEAQ. The CDR3 contains 16 residues. Trimming shortened V by 1 base and J by 11 bases, and 21 bases separated the two germline ends. The CDR3: CASSLEAGSAGRKQFF. The CDR3 bases are TGTGCCAGCAGCTTAGAGGCGGGTTCTGCAGGCCGGAAGCAGTTCTTC.